This TCR beta chain came from a study of cytomegalovirus exposure and HLA in healthy donors. Findings and limits, study-wide: Follow-up analysis found HLA locus-dependent TCR association rates, highest for DRB1 and lowest for HLA-C. Equally common other TCR beta chains were less clonally expanded than HLA-associated ones, a later analysis found. In an earlier analysis, about 87% or about 30%: the productive usage of most TCR beta V segments.

Germline V gives CDR1 MNHEY, CDR2 SVGAGI. This CDR3 has 14 residues. In the PCR, 60 Vbeta and 13 Jbeta primers were used. The assay was immunoSEQ multiplex PCR, and TCRdb's table has in-frame clones only and misses some. This table holds 200,000 to 250,000 clones, 70% to 80% found once. Worth noting for this clone: Antigen: not known.

The TCR was taken from a woman between 55 and 75 years old in good health and CMV-seropositive. This sequence joins TRBV6-5 and TRBJ2-5; 11 positions agree with TRBD1. Near its end, the DNA agrees better with TRBJ2-7, so the J call may be wrong. Sequenced: PBMCs. The CDR3 DNA is TGTGCCAGCAGCCCCTGGACAGGGGGCAACGAGCAGTACTTC. This sequence encodes CASSPWTGGNEQYF.